Listed below are T cell receptor beta chains from one sample, sequenced in a study of metastatic and nonmetastatic thyroid tumors. Using MiXCR, TCRdb reanalyzed the PCR reads. Among 15,000 to 20,000 clones listed, more than 30% were seen once. The source material was tumor tissue. These receptors were taken from a female donor with papillary thyroid cancer or a benign thyroid nodule (not recorded which). Some clones in this sample may be carry-over from other donors' samples. The CDR3 runs from the conserved cysteine through the conserved F or W. The D gene is left open where the match is weak.

CDR3 length: 13
D gene: NA
V gene: TRBV27
J gene: TRBJ2-2
CDR3 protein: CASSTWTDGELFF

CDR3 length: 12
D gene: NA
V gene: TRBV6-1
J gene: TRBJ2-7
CDR3 protein: CASSATGYEQYF

CDR3 length: 15
D gene: TRBD1
V gene: TRBV5-1
J gene: TRBJ2-7
CDR3 protein: CASSETGTVAYEQYF

CDR3 length: 14
D gene: NA
V gene: TRBV28
J gene: TRBJ1-2
CDR3 protein: CASSLWAGRYGYTF

CDR3 length: 15
D gene: NA
V gene: TRBV6-2/TRBV6-3
J gene: TRBJ2-3
CDR3 protein: CASSDGGLRTDTQYF

CDR3 length: 16
D gene: TRBD2
V gene: TRBV12-3/TRBV12-4
J gene: TRBJ2-1
CDR3 protein: CASSGGLAGGVNEQFF

CDR3 length: 17
D gene: NA
V gene: TRBV11-2
J gene: TRBJ2-1
CDR3 protein: CASSWTGVSGLDNEQFF

CDR3 length: 13
D gene: NA
V gene: TRBV2
J gene: TRBJ2-1
CDR3 protein: CASRQGFDNEQFF

CDR3 length: 14
D gene: TRBD1
V gene: TRBV20-1
J gene: TRBJ1-2
CDR3 protein: CSANVGTANYGYTF

CDR3 length: 13
D gene: NA
V gene: TRBV10-2
J gene: TRBJ2-2
CDR3 protein: CASSESQSGELFF

CDR3 length: 15
D gene: TRBD1
V gene: TRBV6-1
J gene: TRBJ1-2
CDR3 protein: CASSQSGTGAKGYTF

CDR3 length: 14
D gene: NA
V gene: TRBV6-1
J gene: TRBJ2-7
CDR3 protein: CASSVTSSSYEQYF

CDR3 length: 14
D gene: TRBD1
V gene: TRBV7-3
J gene: TRBJ1-6
CDR3 protein: CASSLGQGSSPLHF

CDR3 length: 13
D gene: NA
V gene: TRBV2
J gene: TRBJ1-1
CDR3 protein: CASSQGGSTEAFF

CDR3 length: 14
D gene: TRBD2
V gene: TRBV3-1
J gene: TRBJ2-3
CDR3 protein: CASIQRGSTDTQYF

CDR3 length: 14
D gene: NA
V gene: TRBV5-1
J gene: TRBJ2-7
CDR3 protein: CASSFQAGPYEQYF

CDR3 length: 15
D gene: TRBD1
V gene: TRBV2
J gene: TRBJ1-6
CDR3 protein: CASSGAGTGNSPLHF

CDR3 length: 13
D gene: NA
V gene: TRBV27
J gene: TRBJ2-2
CDR3 protein: CASSLRATGELFF

CDR3 length: 12
D gene: NA
V gene: TRBV6-1
J gene: TRBJ2-3
CDR3 protein: CASSEGGDTQYF

CDR3 length: 14
D gene: TRBD1
V gene: TRBV6-5
J gene: TRBJ2-5
CDR3 protein: CASSYSTGQVTQYF